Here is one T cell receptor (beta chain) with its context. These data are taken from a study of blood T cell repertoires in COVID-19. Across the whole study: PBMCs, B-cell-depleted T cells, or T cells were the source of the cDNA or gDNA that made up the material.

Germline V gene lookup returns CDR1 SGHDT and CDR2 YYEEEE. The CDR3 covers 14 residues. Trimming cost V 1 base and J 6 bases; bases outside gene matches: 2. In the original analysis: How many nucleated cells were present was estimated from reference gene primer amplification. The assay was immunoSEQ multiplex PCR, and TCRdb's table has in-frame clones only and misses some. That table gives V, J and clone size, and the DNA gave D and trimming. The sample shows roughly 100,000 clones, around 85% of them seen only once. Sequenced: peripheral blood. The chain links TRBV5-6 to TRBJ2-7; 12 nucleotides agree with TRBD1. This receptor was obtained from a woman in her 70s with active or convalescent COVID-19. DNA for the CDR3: TGTGCCAGCAGCTTGCGGGACAGGGGGCGCGAGCAGTACTTC. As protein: CASSLRDRGREQYF. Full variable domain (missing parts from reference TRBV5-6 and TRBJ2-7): DAGVTQSPTHLIKTRGQQVTLRCSPKSGHDTVSWYQQALGQGPQFIFQYYEEEERQRGNFPDRFSGHQFPNYSSELNVNALLLGDSALYLCASSLRDRGREQYFGPGTRLTVT.